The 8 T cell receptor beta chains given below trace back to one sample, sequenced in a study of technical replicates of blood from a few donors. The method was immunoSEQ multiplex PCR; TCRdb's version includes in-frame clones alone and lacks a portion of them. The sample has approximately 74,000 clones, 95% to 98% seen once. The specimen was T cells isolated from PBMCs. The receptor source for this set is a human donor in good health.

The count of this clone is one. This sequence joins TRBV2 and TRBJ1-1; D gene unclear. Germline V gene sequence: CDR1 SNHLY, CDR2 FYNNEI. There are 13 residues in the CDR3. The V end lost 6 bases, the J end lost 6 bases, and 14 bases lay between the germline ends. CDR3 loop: CASSGDSSSEAFF. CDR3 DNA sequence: TGTGCCAGCAGCGGTGATTCCTCGTCTGAAGCTTTCTTT.

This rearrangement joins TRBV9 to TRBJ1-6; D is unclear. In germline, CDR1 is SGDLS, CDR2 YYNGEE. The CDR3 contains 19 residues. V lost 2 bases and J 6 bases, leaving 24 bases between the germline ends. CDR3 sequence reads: CASSVHVVRWESPNSPLHF. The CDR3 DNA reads TGTGCCAGCAGCGTCCACGTGGTACGGTGGGAGTCCCCTAATTCACCCCTCCACTTT.

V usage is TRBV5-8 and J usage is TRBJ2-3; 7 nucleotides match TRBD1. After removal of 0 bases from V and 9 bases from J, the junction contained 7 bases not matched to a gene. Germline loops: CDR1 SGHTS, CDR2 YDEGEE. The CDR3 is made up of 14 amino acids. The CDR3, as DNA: TGTGCCAGCAGCTTGGGAATGGACAGGCCCACGCAGTATTTT. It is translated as CASSLGMDRPTQYF.

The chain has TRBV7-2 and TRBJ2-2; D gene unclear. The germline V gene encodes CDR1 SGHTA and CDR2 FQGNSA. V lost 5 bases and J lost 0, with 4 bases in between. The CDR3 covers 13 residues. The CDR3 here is CASSPTNTGELFF. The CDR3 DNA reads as TGTGCCAGCAGCCCCACGAACACCGGGGAGCTGTTTTTT.

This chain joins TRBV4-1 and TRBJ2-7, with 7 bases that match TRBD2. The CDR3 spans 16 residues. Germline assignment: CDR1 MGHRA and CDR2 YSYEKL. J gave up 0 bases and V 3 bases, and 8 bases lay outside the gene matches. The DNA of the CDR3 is TGCGCCAGCAGCCAGTTTTCGGCGGGGGACTCCTACGAGCAGTACTTC. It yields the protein CASSQFSAGDSYEQYF.

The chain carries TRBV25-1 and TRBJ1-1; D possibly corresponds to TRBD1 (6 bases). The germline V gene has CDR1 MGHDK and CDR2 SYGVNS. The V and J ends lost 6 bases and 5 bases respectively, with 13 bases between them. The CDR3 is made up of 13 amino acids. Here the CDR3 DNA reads TGTGCCAGCAGAGATCAGGGGTTGACTGAAGCTTTCTTT. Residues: CASRDQGLTEAFF. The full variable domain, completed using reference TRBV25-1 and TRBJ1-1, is EADIYQTPRYLVIGTGKKITLECSQTMGHDKMYWYQQDPGMELHLIHYSYGVNSTEKGDLSSESTVSRIRTEHFPLTLESARPSHTSQYLCASRDQGLTEAFFGQGTRLTVV.

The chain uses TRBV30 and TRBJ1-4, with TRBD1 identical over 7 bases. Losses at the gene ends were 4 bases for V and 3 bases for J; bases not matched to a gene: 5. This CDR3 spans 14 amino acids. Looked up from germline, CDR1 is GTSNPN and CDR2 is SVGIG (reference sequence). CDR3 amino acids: CAWTQGVANEKLFF. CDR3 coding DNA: TGTGCCTGGACCCAGGGGGTAGCTAATGAAAAACTGTTTTTT.

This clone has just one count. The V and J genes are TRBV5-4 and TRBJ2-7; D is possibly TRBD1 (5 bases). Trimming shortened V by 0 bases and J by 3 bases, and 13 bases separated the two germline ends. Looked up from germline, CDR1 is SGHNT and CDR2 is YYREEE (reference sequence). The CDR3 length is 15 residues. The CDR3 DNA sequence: TGTGCCAGCAGCTTGGACCAGGGTAGAGGCTACGAGCAGTACTTC. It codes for CASSLDQGRGYEQYF.